The next 2 T cell receptor beta chains were all read from a single sample in a study of cytomegalovirus exposure and HLA in healthy donors. Amplification used 60 Vbeta primers and 13 Jbeta primers. Sequencing used immunoSEQ multiplex PCR; TCRdb keeps in-frame clones, though not all of them. The data show 100,000 to 150,000 clones, 81% seen once. The specimen sequenced was PBMCs. These TCRs come from a woman between 25 and 40 years old in good health and CMV-seronegative.

The J gene is TRBJ1-5, the V gene TRBV19; 8 bases map to TRBD1. Germline V lookup: CDR1 LNHDA, CDR2 SQIVND (reference sequence). The CDR3 has 13 residues. Germline trimming cut 3 bases from V and 5 bases from J; bases unmatched to any gene: 0. The CDR3 sequence is CASSMTGDQPQHF. In DNA form, the CDR3 reads TGTGCCAGTAGTATGACAGGGGATCAGCCCCAGCATTTT.

This chain connects TRBV28 to TRBJ2-2; tentatively, D is TRBD2 (6 bases). Trimming removed 2 bases from V and 6 bases from J, with 10 bases in between. There are 14 residues in the CDR3. Germline assignment: CDR1 MDHEN and CDR2 SYDVKM. CDR3 DNA: TGTGCCAGCAGTTTACCCGGGACTTCCGGGGAGCTGTTTTTT. The encoded protein is CASSLPGTSGELFF. Full variable domain (missing parts from reference TRBV28 and TRBJ2-2): DVKVTQSSRYLVKRTGEKVFLECVQDMDHENMFWYRQDPGLGLRLIYFSYDVKMKEKGDIPEGYSVSREKKERFSLILESASTNQTSMYLCASSLPGTSGELFFGEGSRLTVL.